These 21 T cell receptor beta chains share one sample of origin, sequenced in a study of CD8+ T cells in alopecia areata. Sorting of pooled cutaneous lymph node cells was based on CD4, CD8alpha, NKG2D, NKG2ACE and other markers. As the sequencing template, cDNA was produced by extracting RNA and reverse transcribing it. Sequencing used immunoSEQ multiplex PCR; TCRdb keeps in-frame clones, though not all of them. The data show approximately 300,000 clones, with none appearing a single time. The sequenced sample was CD4+ T cells sorted from a lymph node. These receptors were obtained from a C3H/HeJ mouse with alopecia areata. This strain has MHC haplotype H2-k.

Regarding this clone: Gene names denote mouse genes. The CDR3 extends 4 residues past the end of the read, so its final part is completed from the germline J gene. V is TRBV1 and J is TRBJ1-2, with TRBD1 identical over 8 bases. V shed 9 bases, J shed 3 bases, and the junction held 3 bases outside the gene matches. Germline values: CDR1 NSQYPW, CDR2 LRSPGD (reference sequence). The CDR3 is 12 residues long. Incomplete CDR3 DNA: TGCACCTGGACAGGGGAGGACTCC. This translates into CTWTGEDS. The whole CDR3 is CTWTGEDSDYTF.

This clone has only a few counts. The gene names given are mouse names. The sequence runs out 4 residues before the end of the CDR3; the remainder is reconstructed from the germline J gene. V gene TRBV1 combines with J gene TRBJ2-7; a possible D gene is TRBD2 (5 bases). V was trimmed by 0 bases and J by 3 bases, leaving 6 bases between them. This CDR3 is 13 amino acids long. Germline V gene sequence: CDR1 NSQYPW, CDR2 LRSPGD (reference sequence). The CDR3 protein is CTCSADGLYEQYF. The sequenced part of the CDR3 DNA is TGCACCTGCAGTGCAGATGGACTCTAT.

About this clone: The listed genes are named as in mouse. The read terminates 4 residues before the CDR3 end, so the remaining end is supplied by the germline J gene. The sample has other DNA sequences that encode this CDR3 too. This chain links TRBV1 with TRBJ2-3; no firm D call. Trimming removed 3 bases from V and 3 bases from J, with 7 bases in between. CDR3 length: 13 amino acids. In germline, CDR1 is NSQYPW, CDR2 LRSPGD (reference sequence). The CDR3 sequence is CTCSAPVAETLYF. CDR3 bases read: TGCACCTGCAGTGCCCCAGTGGCAGAA.

Turning to this clone: The germline and genes are mouse ones. Read sequence stops 4 residues before the CDR3 end, and the germline J gene provides the missing end. The sample has other DNA sequences that encode this CDR3 too. The gene calls are TRBV19 and TRBJ1-2; TRBD1 matches at 9 bases. Trimming at V came to 5 bases and at J to 2 bases, leaving 4 bases not matched to a gene. CDR3 length: 14 amino acids. Germline CDR1 and CDR2: FNHDT and SITEND (reference sequence). The part of the CDR3 DNA that was read is TGTGCCAGCAGCACGACAGGGGGGAACTCC. It specifies CASSTTGGNS. The full-length CDR3 reads as CASSTTGGNSDYTF.

In regard to this clone: The gene symbols are mouse symbols. The read halts 4 residues ahead of the CDR3 end, with the missing end drawn from the germline J gene. This CDR3 is also generated by other DNA sequences in the sample. The genes are TRBV13-1 and TRBJ1-2; D gene unclear. Trimming took 2 bases from V and 4 from J, leaving 3 bases between them. The CDR3 spans 11 residues. Germline loops: CDR1 NSHNY, CDR2 SYGAGN. CDR3 DNA (partial): TGTGCCAGCAGTGACAGCTCC. Translation gives CASSDSS. In full, the CDR3 is CASSDSSDYTF.

This clone was counted a few times. Gene names and germline match the mouse. Partial CDR3 DNA: TGTGCCAGCATGATCGACAGGGCAAACACA. Translating gives CASMIDRANT. The whole CDR3 protein reads CASMIDRANTEVFF. The V gene is TRBV13-1, the J gene TRBJ1-1; 7 bases are a match to TRBD1. The observed sequence ends 4 residues before the CDR3 terminus, with the missing tail filled in from the germline J gene. The CDR3 consists of 14 residues. The ends lost 6 bases at V and 0 bases at J; junction bases unmatched: 5. The germline V gene has CDR1 NSHNY and CDR2 SYGAGN.

As to this clone: These gene names are mouse names. The CDR3 DNA, read in part, is TGCACCTGCAGTGGAGGGACAGCAAACTATGCT. Its translation: CTCSGGTANYA. From start to end, the CDR3 is CTCSGGTANYAEQFF. The chain couples TRBV1 to TRBJ2-1; TRBD1 matches 7 bases. The read comes to an end 4 residues before the CDR3 does, leaving the germline J gene to fill in the end. CDR1 and CDR2 from the germline V gene are NSQYPW and LRSPGD (reference sequence). V gave up 4 bases and J gave up 1 base; unmatched junction bases: 4. The CDR3 spans 15 residues.

As regards this clone: Gene names are the mouse ones. The read comes to an end 4 residues before the CDR3 does, leaving the germline J gene to fill in the end. J is TRBJ2-7 and V is TRBV17, with 11 bases matching TRBD2. Germline values: CDR1 MNHDT, CDR2 YYDKIL. V was clipped by 3 bases and J by 0 bases; unmatched bases: 4. This CDR3 is built from 16 residues. The CDR3 sequence is CASSSTGGAFSYEQYF. CDR3 DNA, as far as it was read: TGTGCTAGCAGTAGTACTGGGGGGGCGTTCTCCTAT.

In its sample, this clone was seen a few times. The genes are named according to mouse. This CDR3 is CASRGDRREETLYF. CDR3 bases read: TGTGCCAGCAGAGGGGACAGAAGGGAAGAA. This chain uses TRBV13-1 with TRBJ2-3; TRBD1 matches at 7 bases. From the germline J gene comes the end of the CDR3, since the read stops 4 residues before it. This CDR3 comprises 14 residues. Germline values: CDR1 NSHNY, CDR2 SYGAGN.

About this clone: A clone one base away is much larger, so this may be a read error. Any gene name here is a mouse gene name. The sequenced fragment ends 4 residues before the CDR3 boundary, so the rest is inferred from the germline J gene. The chain uses TRBV14 and TRBJ1-2; the match to TRBD1 covers 7 bases. Germline CDR1 and CDR2: SGHDT and FRDEAV. V lost 3 bases, J lost 2 bases, and 1 base stayed unmatched. The CDR3 extends over 13 amino acids. CDR3 DNA, as far as it was read: TGTGCCAGCAGTTCGGGACAGAACTCC. It translates to CASSSGQNS. The full CDR3 reads CASSSGQNSDYTF. The full variable domain, with the rest looked up from reference TRBV14 and TRBJ1-2, is EAGVTQSPRYAVLQEGQAVSFWCDPISGHDTLYWYQQPRDQGPQLLVYFRDEAVIDNSQLPSDRFSAVRPKGTNSTLKIQSAKQGDTATYLCASSSGQNSDYTFGSGTRLLVI.

Comment on this clone: This may stem from a read error, because a much larger clone lies one nucleotide away. Gene names are the mouse ones. The read halts 4 residues ahead of the CDR3 end, with the missing end drawn from the germline J gene. Within the sample, other DNA sequences also encode this same CDR3. The rearrangement joins TRBV13-1 to TRBJ2-1; TRBD1 might be the D (5 bases). V gave up 5 bases and J gave up 0 bases, with 6 bases separating them. This CDR3 region has 13 residues. Germline lookup yields CDR1 NSHNY and CDR2 SYGAGN. This CDR3 reads CASRDINYAEQFF. The DNA read from the CDR3 is TGTGCCAGCAGGGACATTAACTATGCT.

Concerning this clone itself: Genes here carry mouse names. The read comes to an end 4 residues before the CDR3 does, leaving the germline J gene to fill in the end. The chain is built from TRBV5 and TRBJ2-7; 8 nucleotides agree with TRBD2. J gave up 0 bases and V 0 bases, and 4 bases lay outside the gene matches. There are 16 residues in the CDR3. Per germline, CDR1 LGHNA and CDR2 YNLKQL (reference sequence). The CDR3 here is CASSQEAGGSSYEQYF. The CDR3 bases that were read are TGTGCCAGCAGCCAAGAAGCTGGGGGGAGCTCCTAT.

This clone has only a few counts. Gene names and germline refer to mouse. The sequence runs out 4 residues before the end of the CDR3; the remainder is reconstructed from the germline J gene. The chain uses TRBV17 and TRBJ2-5; D not certain. Looked up from germline, CDR1 is MNHDT and CDR2 is YYDKIL. V lost 0 bases to trimming and J lost 2 bases, with 6 bases between them. The CDR3 has 14 amino acids. CDR3 DNA (partial): TGTGCTAGCAGTAGAGATCTGGTCCAAGAC. It encodes CASSRDLVQD. The whole CDR3 protein is CASSRDLVQDTQYF.

A remark on this clone: Gene names and germline refer to mouse. CDR3 loop: CASSIRYAEQFF. Partial CDR3 DNA: TGTGCCAGCAGTATAAGGTATGCT. The rearrangement uses TRBV19 and TRBJ2-1, with D unclear. The CDR3 extends 4 residues past the end of the read, so its final part is completed from the germline J gene. V was pared by 1 base and J by 4 bases, with 3 bases between. There are 12 residues in the CDR3. Looked up from germline, CDR1 is FNHDT and CDR2 is SITEND (reference sequence).

This clone was observed a few times. Any gene name here is a mouse gene name. The CDR3 extends 4 residues past the end of the read, so its final part is completed from the germline J gene. The sample carries other DNA sequences with the same CDR3. V usage is TRBV13-1 and J usage is TRBJ2-1, with 9 bases fitting TRBD1. The CDR3 consists of 15 residues. V dropped 3 bases and J dropped 5; count of bases not matched to a gene: 6. Germline V CDR1 and CDR2: NSHNY, SYGAGN. CDR3 DNA, as far as it was read: TGTGCCAGCAGTGGGCCGGGACAGGGAGATGCT. Residues: CASSGPGQGDA. The complete CDR3 sequence is CASSGPGQGDAEQFF.

A note on this clone: Gene and germline names: mouse. The read ends 4 residues early relative to the CDR3; the germline J gene fills the gap. The chain carries TRBV19 and TRBJ2-4, with D perhaps matching TRBD1 (6 bases). Looked up from germline, CDR1 is FNHDT and CDR2 is SITEND (reference sequence). The CDR3 has 12 residues. The CDR3 bases that were read are TGTGCCAGCAGTCGACAGGAAAAC. As protein: CASSRQEN. The entire CDR3 protein reads CASSRQENTLYF.

This clone was counted between two and nine times. The genes are named according to mouse. This same CDR3 is encoded by further DNA sequences in the sample. The CDR3 spells CAWSLNSYEQYF. The sequenced part of the CDR3 DNA is TGTGCCTGGAGTCTAAACTCCTAT. The chain combines TRBV31 with TRBJ2-7; D call uncertain. The read stops 4 residues short of the end of the CDR3; the missing end is completed from the germline J gene. The CDR3 length is 12 residues. Trimming removed 0 bases from V and 0 bases from J, with 3 bases in between. CDR1 is GKSSPN, CDR2 SITVG, per germline.

This clone was counted between two and nine times. Germline and genes: mouse. The CDR3 end lies 4 residues beyond the end of the read and is filled in from the germline J gene. Within the sample, other DNA sequences also encode this same CDR3. The rearrangement uses TRBV13-2 and TRBJ2-5, with 10 bases that match TRBD1. Germline V CDR1 and CDR2: NNHNN, SYGAGS (reference sequence). V shed 3 bases and J 1 base; nucleotides not matched to a gene: 2. The CDR3 loop spans 15 amino acids. CDR3 DNA, as far as it was read: TGTGCCAGCGGTGGGACAGGGGGGTACCAAGAC. This encodes CASGGTGGYQD. The full CDR3 protein reads CASGGTGGYQDTQYF.

This clone has a handful of counts. Genes here carry mouse names. The read comes to an end 4 residues before the CDR3 does, leaving the germline J gene to fill in the end. The V call is TRBV1, the J call TRBJ2-3; 12 positions match TRBD2. Germline V gene lookup returns CDR1 NSQYPW and CDR2 LRSPGD (reference sequence). The J segment lost 0 bases and the V segment lost 3 bases, leaving 7 bases of the junction unmatched. CDR3 size: 18 residues. The covered CDR3 bases are TGCACCTGCAGTGCCCGGGACTGGGGGGTCTCTAGTGCAGAA. Amino acid sequence: CTCSARDWGVSSAE. The complete CDR3 reads CTCSARDWGVSSAETLYF.

This clone was counted many times. Mouse gene names and germline throughout. The DNA read from the CDR3 is TGTGCCAGCAGTTCAGGGGGGAACTCC. Translation gives CASSSGGNS. The full CDR3 protein is CASSSGGNSDYTF. This chain uses TRBV14 with TRBJ1-2, with 7 bases aligning to TRBD1. The DNA ends 4 residues before the CDR3 does, and the rest of the CDR3 is filled in from the germline J gene. The CDR3 extends over 13 amino acids. V trimming: 3 bases; J trimming: 2 bases; junction bases outside the gene matches: 1. Per the germline V gene, CDR1 is SGHDT and CDR2 is FRDEAV.

With regard to this clone: Germline and genes: mouse. The CDR3 goes on 4 residues after the read ends, and that part is filled in from the germline J gene. The chain links TRBV5 to TRBJ2-3; 8 nucleotides line up with TRBD2. Germline assignment: CDR1 LGHNA and CDR2 YNLKQL (reference sequence). The CDR3 extends over 17 amino acids. The V segment lost 0 bases and the J segment 0 bases; nucleotides outside the gene matches: 5. The sequenced CDR3 bases are TGTGCCAGCAGCCAAGATCGGGGGGGGGCTAGTGCAGAA. Translation gives CASSQDRGGASAE. The entire CDR3 protein is CASSQDRGGASAETLYF.